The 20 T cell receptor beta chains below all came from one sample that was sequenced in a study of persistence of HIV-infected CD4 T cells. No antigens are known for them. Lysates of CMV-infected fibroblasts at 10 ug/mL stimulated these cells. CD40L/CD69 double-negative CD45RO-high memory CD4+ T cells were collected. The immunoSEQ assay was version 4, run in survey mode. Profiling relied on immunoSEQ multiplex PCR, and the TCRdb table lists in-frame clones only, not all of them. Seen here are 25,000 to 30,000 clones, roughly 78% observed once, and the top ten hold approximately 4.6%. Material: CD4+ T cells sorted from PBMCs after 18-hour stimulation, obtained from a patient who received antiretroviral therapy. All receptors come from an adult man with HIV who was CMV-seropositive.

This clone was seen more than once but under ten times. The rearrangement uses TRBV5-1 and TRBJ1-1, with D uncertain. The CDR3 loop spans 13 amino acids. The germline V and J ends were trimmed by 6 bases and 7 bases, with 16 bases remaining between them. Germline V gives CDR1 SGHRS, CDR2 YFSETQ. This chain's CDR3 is CASKEGWFDEAFF. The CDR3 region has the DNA TGCGCCAGCAAGGAGGGTTGGTTTGATGAAGCTTTCTTT.

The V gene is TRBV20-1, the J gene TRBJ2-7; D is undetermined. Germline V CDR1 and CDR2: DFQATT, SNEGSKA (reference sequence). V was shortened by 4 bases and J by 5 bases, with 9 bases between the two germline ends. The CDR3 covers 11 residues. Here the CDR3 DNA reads TGCAGTGCTAAAAATCCGGACGAGCAGTACTTC. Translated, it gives CSAKNPDEQYF.

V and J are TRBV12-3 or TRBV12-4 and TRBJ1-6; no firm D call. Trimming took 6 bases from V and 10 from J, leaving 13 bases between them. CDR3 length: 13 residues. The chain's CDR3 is CASSPSPRSPLHF. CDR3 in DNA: TGTGCCAGCAGCCCAAGTCCAAGGTCACCCCTCCACTTT.

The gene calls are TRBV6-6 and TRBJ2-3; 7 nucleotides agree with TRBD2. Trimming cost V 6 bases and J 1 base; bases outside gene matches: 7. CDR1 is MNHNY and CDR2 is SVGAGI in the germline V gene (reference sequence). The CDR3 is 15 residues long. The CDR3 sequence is CASSDRAGGTDTQYF. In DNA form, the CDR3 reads TGTGCCAGCAGCGACCGGGCGGGGGGCACAGATACGCAGTATTTT.

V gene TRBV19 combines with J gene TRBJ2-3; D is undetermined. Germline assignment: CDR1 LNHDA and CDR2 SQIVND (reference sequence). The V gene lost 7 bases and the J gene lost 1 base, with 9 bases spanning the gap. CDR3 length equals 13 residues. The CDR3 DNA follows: TGTGCCAGTAACCTCCGAGGCACAGATACGCAGTATTTT. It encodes CASNLRGTDTQYF.

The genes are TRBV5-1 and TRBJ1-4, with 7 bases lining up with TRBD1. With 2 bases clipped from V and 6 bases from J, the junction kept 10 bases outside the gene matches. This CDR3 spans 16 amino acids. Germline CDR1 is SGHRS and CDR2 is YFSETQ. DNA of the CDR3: TGCGCCAGCAGCTTAGGACAGGCGTTCTCGTATGAAAAACTGTTTTTT. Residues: CASSLGQAFSYEKLFF.

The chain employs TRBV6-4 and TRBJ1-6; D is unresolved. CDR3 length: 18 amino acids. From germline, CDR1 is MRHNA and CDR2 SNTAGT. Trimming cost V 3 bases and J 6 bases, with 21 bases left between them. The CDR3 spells CASSDGVVKSLGNSPLHF. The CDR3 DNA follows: TGTGCCAGCAGTGATGGGGTGGTCAAGTCTCTTGGTAATTCACCCCTCCACTTT.

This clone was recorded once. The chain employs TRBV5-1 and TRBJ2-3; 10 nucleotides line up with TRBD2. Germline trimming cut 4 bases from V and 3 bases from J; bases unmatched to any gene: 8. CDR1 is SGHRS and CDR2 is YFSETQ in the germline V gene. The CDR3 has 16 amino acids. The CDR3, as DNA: TGCGCCAGCAGCCCGATAGCTAGCGGGGGTACAGATACGCAGTATTTT. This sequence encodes CASSPIASGGTDTQYF.

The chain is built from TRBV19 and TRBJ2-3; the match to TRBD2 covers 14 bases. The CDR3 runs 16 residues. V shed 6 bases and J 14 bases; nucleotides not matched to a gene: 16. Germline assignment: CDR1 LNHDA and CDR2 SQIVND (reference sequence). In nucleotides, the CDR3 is TGTGCCAGTAGCCGCGGGACTAGCGGGGGTCCGAGGGGCGGGTATTTT. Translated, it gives CASSRGTSGGPRGGYF.

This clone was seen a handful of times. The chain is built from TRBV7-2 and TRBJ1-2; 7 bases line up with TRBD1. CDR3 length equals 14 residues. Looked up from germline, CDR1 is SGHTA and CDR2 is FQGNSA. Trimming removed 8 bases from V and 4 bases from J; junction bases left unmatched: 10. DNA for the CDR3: TGTGCCAGCGGATACCCTGGGACAGCCTATGGCTACACCTTC. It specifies CASGYPGTAYGYTF. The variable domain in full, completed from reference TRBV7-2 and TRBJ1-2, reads GAGVSQSPSNKVTEKGKDVELRCDPISGHTALYWYRQSLGQGLEFLIYFQGNSAPDKSGLPSDRFSAERTGGSVSTLTIQRTQQEDSAVYLCASGYPGTAYGYTFGSGTRLTVV.

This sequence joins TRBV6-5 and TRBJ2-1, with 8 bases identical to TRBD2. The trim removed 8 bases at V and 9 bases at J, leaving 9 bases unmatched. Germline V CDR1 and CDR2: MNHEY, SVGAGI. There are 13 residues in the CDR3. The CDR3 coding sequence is TGTGCCAGCTTTTCGGGGGGGCTAGTTGAGCAGTTCTTC. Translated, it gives CASFSGGLVEQFF.

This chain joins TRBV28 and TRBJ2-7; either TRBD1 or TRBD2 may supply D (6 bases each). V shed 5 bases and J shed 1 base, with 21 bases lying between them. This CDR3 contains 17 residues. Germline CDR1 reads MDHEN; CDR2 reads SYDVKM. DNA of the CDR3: TGTGCCAGCAGTGACCCGCGCGGCCAGGGGAGGTCCTACGAGCAGTACTTC. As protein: CASSDPRGQGRSYEQYF.

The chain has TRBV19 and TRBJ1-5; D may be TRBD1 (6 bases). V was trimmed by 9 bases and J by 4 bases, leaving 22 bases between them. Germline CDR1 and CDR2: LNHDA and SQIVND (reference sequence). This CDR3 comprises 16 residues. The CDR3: CASRAGEAQLNQPQHF. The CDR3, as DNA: TGTGCCAGCAGAGCAGGGGAAGCCCAACTAAATCAGCCCCAGCATTTT.

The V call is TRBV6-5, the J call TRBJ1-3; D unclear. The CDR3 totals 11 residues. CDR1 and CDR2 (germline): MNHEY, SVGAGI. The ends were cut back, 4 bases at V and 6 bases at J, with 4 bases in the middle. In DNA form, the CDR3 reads TGTGCCAGCAGTTCCGTAAACACCATATATTTT. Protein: CASSSVNTIYF.

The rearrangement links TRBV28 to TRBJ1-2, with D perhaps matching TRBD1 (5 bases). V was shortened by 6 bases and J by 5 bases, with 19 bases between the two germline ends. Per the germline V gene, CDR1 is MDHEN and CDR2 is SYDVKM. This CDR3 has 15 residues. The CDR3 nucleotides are TGTGCCAGCAGCTTGAACCCCAGGGAGGGATATGGCTACACCTTC. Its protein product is CASSLNPREGYGYTF.

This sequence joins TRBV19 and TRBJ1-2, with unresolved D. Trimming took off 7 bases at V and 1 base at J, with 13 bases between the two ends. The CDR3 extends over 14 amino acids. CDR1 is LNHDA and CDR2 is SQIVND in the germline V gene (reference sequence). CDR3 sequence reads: CASTSITHNYGYTF. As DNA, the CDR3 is TGTGCCAGTACCTCAATTACCCATAACTATGGCTACACCTTC.

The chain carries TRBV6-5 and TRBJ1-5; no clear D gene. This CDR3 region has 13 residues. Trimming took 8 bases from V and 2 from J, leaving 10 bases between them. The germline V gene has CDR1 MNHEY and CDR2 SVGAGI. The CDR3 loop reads CASRLEGNQPQHF. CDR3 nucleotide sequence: TGTGCCAGCCGACTGGAAGGCAATCAGCCCCAGCATTTT.

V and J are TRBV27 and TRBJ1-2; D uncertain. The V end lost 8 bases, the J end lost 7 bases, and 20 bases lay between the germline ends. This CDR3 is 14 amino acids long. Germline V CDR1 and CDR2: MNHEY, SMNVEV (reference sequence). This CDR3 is CASAPGTLTGGYTF. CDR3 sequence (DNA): TGTGCCAGCGCCCCCGGCACTTTAACTGGTGGCTACACCTTC.

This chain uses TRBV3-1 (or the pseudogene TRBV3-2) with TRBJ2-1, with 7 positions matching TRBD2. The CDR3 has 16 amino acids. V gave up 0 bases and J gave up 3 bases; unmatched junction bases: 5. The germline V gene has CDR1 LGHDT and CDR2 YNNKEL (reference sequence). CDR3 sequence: CASSQDLGGGYNEQFF. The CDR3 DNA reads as TGTGCCAGCAGCCAAGATCTGGGCGGGGGCTACAATGAGCAGTTCTTC.

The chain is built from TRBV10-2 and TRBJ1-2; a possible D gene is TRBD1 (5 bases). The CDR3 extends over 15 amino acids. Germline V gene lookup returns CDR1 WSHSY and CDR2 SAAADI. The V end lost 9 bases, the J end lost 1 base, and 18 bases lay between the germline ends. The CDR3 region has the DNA TGCGCCAGTAGTCGACAAAGGGGCGATAACTATGGCTACACCTTC. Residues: CASSRQRGDNYGYTF.